The 21 T cell receptor beta chains reported below all come from one sample, sequenced in a study of cytomegalovirus exposure and HLA in healthy donors. The method was immunoSEQ multiplex PCR; TCRdb's version includes in-frame clones alone and lacks a portion of them. The sample includes around 71,000 clones, 85% to 95% of them seen just once. Sample: PBMCs. Receptor source: a man aged 18 to 29 in good health and CMV-seropositive.

This chain uses TRBV27 with TRBJ1-5; 7 nucleotides line up with TRBD1. V lost 4 bases to trimming and J lost 5 bases; unmatched junction nucleotides: 2. Germline CDR1 MNHEY, CDR2 SMNVEV (reference sequence). This CDR3 comprises 13 residues. In DNA, the CDR3 is TGTGCCAGCAGTTCAACAGGGGATCAGCCCCAGCATTTT. This sequence encodes CASSSTGDQPQHF.

CDR3 sequence: CASSPPGLVRFDEQFF. CDR3 coding DNA: TGTGCCAGCTCACCGCCGGGACTAGTTAGATTCGATGAGCAGTTCTTC. The gene calls are TRBV18 and TRBJ2-1, with 8 positions matching TRBD2. Germline loops: CDR1 KGHSH, CDR2 LQKENI. The CDR3 extends over 16 amino acids. Trimming removed 3 bases from V and 8 bases from J; junction bases left unmatched: 12.

The chain recombines TRBV7-9 with TRBJ1-1, with a tentative D call TRBD1 (6 bases). V lost 4 bases to trimming and J lost 6 bases, with 9 bases between them. The germline CDR1 and CDR2 sequences are SEHNR and FQNEAQ (reference sequence). The CDR3 contains 12 residues. The CDR3 is CASSSDSPEAFF. In DNA, the CDR3 is TGTGCCAGCAGCTCGGACAGCCCTGAAGCTTTCTTT.

CDR3: CASSYAPFAKDTQYF. The CDR3 DNA is TGTGCCAGCAGTTACGCCCCATTTGCTAAGGATACGCAGTATTTT. This chain connects TRBV6-6 to TRBJ2-3; D is unresolved. This CDR3 has 15 amino acids. The V gene's germline CDR1 is MNHNY and CDR2 SVGAGI (reference sequence). Between the trimmed V and J ends, which lost 2 bases and 6 bases, there was a span of 15 bases.

The chain has TRBV27 and TRBJ1-5, with 8 bases fitting TRBD1. V dropped 4 bases and J dropped 3; count of bases not matched to a gene: 2. The CDR3 has 14 residues. Germline CDR1 MNHEY, CDR2 SMNVEV (reference sequence). The CDR3 nucleotides are TGTGCCAGCAGTTACAGGGGGAACAATCAGCCCCAGCATTTT. This encodes CASSYRGNNQPQHF.

This chain uses TRBV4-1 with TRBJ1-4; unclear D gene. Germline assignment: CDR1 MGHRA and CDR2 YSYEKL. This CDR3 is built from 13 residues. V dropped 1 base and J dropped 7 bases, with 7 bases sitting between them. CDR3 bases: TGCGCCAGCAGCCAAGCCCAAGCTGAAAAACTGTTTTTT. It translates to CASSQAQAEKLFF.

The chain has TRBV5-1 and TRBJ2-5; 14 bases are a match to TRBD2. This CDR3 has 16 residues. V lost 3 bases and J lost 1; bases outside the gene matches: 2. Germline V gives CDR1 SGHRS, CDR2 YFSETQ. CDR3 coding DNA: TGCGCCAGCAGCTCGGGACTAGCGGGGGCCCAAGAGACCCAGTACTTC. This gives the protein CASSSGLAGAQETQYF.

The chain has TRBV27 and TRBJ2-5; 14 positions match TRBD2. Trimming removed 8 bases from V and 5 bases from J; junction bases left unmatched: 7. CDR3 length: 15 amino acids. In germline, CDR1 is MNHEY, CDR2 SMNVEV (reference sequence). Here the CDR3 DNA reads TGTGCCAGCTCGGGACTAGCGGGGGCTTCTGAGACCCAGTACTTC. This encodes CASSGLAGASETQYF.

This chain connects TRBV6-1 to TRBJ2-1; D possibly corresponds to TRBD1 (7 bases). Germline V gene sequence: CDR1 MNHNS, CDR2 SASEGT. This CDR3 comprises 14 residues. The ends were cut back, 1 base at V and 7 bases at J, with 11 bases in the middle. The CDR3 sequence is CASSEVTGRNEQFF. Written as DNA, the CDR3 is TGTGCCAGCAGTGAAGTGACAGGGAGGAATGAGCAGTTCTTC.

The chain couples TRBV6-1 to TRBJ1-5, with TRBD1 as a possible D gene (5 bases). The germline V gene has CDR1 MNHNS and CDR2 SASEGT. The CDR3 extends over 15 amino acids. With 3 bases removed from V and 1 base from J, the gap between germline ends came to 10 bases. CDR3 sequence (DNA): TGTGCCAGCAGTGAGCACAGGTTCAGCAATCAGCCCCAGCATTTT. Translating it yields CASSEHRFSNQPQHF.

The chain combines TRBV27 with TRBJ2-3, with a weak D call TRBD2 (5 bases). The CDR3 is made up of 15 amino acids. Trimming stripped 3 bases from V and 2 bases from J, with 12 bases between. The germline CDR1 and CDR2 sequences are MNHEY and SMNVEV (reference sequence). The DNA of the CDR3 is TGTGCCAGCAGTTTTTTAGAGGGATACACAGATACGCAGTATTTT. Its translation is CASSFLEGYTDTQYF.

The chain recombines TRBV2 with TRBJ2-6; 7 bases are a match to TRBD1. After removal of 6 bases from V and 2 bases from J, the junction contained 10 bases not matched to a gene. This CDR3 comprises 17 residues. Germline-derived CDR1 and CDR2 are SNHLY and FYNNEI. In DNA form, the CDR3 reads TGTGCCAGCAGGGGGAGCCGGACAGGACCTGGGGCCAACGTCCTGACTTTC. Amino acid sequence: CASRGSRTGPGANVLTF.

The chain links TRBV21-1 to TRBJ2-3; the DNA was not compared with TRBD2, the D call given in the table. TRBV21-1 is assigned pseudogene status. The CDR3 is made up of 15 amino acids. CDR3 nucleotides: TGTGCCAGAGGAAGGCAGACGGGGGGCACAGATACGCAGTATTTT. Translated: CARGRQTGGTDTQYF.

This sequence joins TRBV5-6 and TRBJ2-7; TRBD1 matches 7 bases. CDR1 and CDR2 from the germline V gene are SGHDT and YYEEEE. The J segment lost 0 bases and the V segment lost 5 bases, leaving 5 bases of the junction unmatched. The length of the CDR3 is 14 residues. CDR3 nucleotide sequence: TGTGCCAGCAGAGGTAGGGGGCCCTCCTACGAGCAGTACTTC. Protein: CASRGRGPSYEQYF.

V is TRBV2 and J is TRBJ2-1; D not certain. The CDR3 loop spans 14 amino acids. Deletions cut 2 bases from V and 1 base from J, with 6 bases between. Germline CDR1 reads SNHLY; CDR2 reads FYNNEI. The DNA for the CDR3 is TGTGCCAGCAGTGAAAGGAGATCCTACAATGAGCAGTTCTTC. This gives the protein CASSERRSYNEQFF. The full variable domain, its missing parts supplied by reference TRBV2 and TRBJ2-1, is EPEVTQTPSHQVTQMGQEVILRCVPISNHLYFYWYRQILGQKVEFLVSFYNNEISEKSEIFDDQFSVERPDGSNFTLKIRSTKLEDSAMYFCASSERRSYNEQFFGPGTRLTVL.

The gene calls are TRBV5-1 and TRBJ2-1; 9 positions match TRBD2. The trim removed 3 bases at V and 7 bases at J, leaving 14 bases unmatched. The germline gives CDR1 SGHRS, CDR2 YFSETQ. The CDR3 is 17 amino acids. DNA for the CDR3: TGCGCCAGCAGCTCCAGGTTAGCGGGAGTTGGCAATAATGAGCAGTTCTTC. It translates to CASSSRLAGVGNNEQFF.

This chain joins TRBV27 and TRBJ1-1, with a tentative D call TRBD1 (6 bases). V was cut by 8 bases and J by 7 bases, with 14 bases left in between. The CDR3 totals 12 residues. Per the germline V gene, CDR1 is MNHEY and CDR2 is SMNVEV (reference sequence). The CDR3 DNA sequence: TGTGCCAGCGAAGGGGGTCCTGGTGAAGCTTTCTTT. As protein: CASEGGPGEAFF.

The chain recombines TRBV9 with TRBJ2-3; D gene uncertain. V lost 0 bases, J lost 4 bases, and 9 bases lay in between. Germline V gives CDR1 SGDLS, CDR2 YYNGEE. This CDR3 comprises 14 residues. The CDR3 is CASSVAPQADTQYF. The CDR3 DNA follows: TGTGCCAGCAGCGTAGCTCCGCAGGCAGATACGCAGTATTTT.

The rearrangement links TRBV19 to TRBJ1-4; 8 bases fit TRBD1. Trimming took 7 bases from V and 2 from J; bases not matched to a gene: 12. Germline V gene data show CDR1 as LNHDA and CDR2 as SQIVND (reference sequence). This CDR3 is 17 amino acids long. In DNA, the CDR3 is TGTGCCAGTACCCTCACAGGGGGTAGTTTGACTAATGAAAAACTGTTTTTT. Translation: CASTLTGGSLTNEKLFF. Together with reference TRBV19 and TRBJ1-4, the CDR3 gives the full variable domain: DGGITQSPKYLFRKEGQNVTLSCEQNLNHDAMYWYRQDPGQGLRLIYYSQIVNDFQKGDIAEGYSVSREKKESFPLTVTSAQKNPTAFYLCASTLTGGSLTNEKLFFGSGTQLSVL.

The rearrangement uses TRBV30 and TRBJ2-5; D might be TRBD1 (6 bases). V shed 4 bases and J shed 7 bases, with 25 bases lying between them. The CDR3 loop spans 16 amino acids. Germline V CDR1 and CDR2: GTSNPN, SVGIG (reference sequence). The CDR3: CAWTTPTQGSRGTQYF. CDR3 DNA sequence: TGTGCCTGGACAACCCCAACACAGGGCTCCAGAGGGACCCAGTACTTC.

The chain links TRBV19 to TRBJ1-4; a possible D gene is TRBD1 (5 bases). The germline CDR1 and CDR2 sequences are LNHDA and SQIVND (reference sequence). V dropped 5 bases and J dropped 8 bases, with 12 bases sitting between them. This CDR3 is 13 amino acids long. The CDR3: CASSVFGGEKLFF. In DNA, the CDR3 is TGTGCCAGTAGTGTTTTCGGGGGGGAAAAACTGTTTTTT.